This T cell receptor (beta chain) was observed in a study of OX40 agonist ivuxolimab in advanced cancers. Findings and caveats of the study: Certain nonresponders additionally had low normalized T-cell clonal expansion. At doses 0.1 to 3.0 mg/kg, CD4+ and CD8+ clones expanded.

Sequencing was performed with immunoSEQ multiplex PCR; in TCRdb, only in-frame clones are kept and a portion is missing. The sample lists around 34,000 clones, 80% to 90% occurring once. The study sampled blood at baseline, cycle 4 day 1, and cycle 7 day 1. Points on this clone: Its antigen is as yet unknown.

The CDR3 has 16 residues. In germline, CDR1 is LGHNA, CDR2 YSLEER. Trimming pared 0 bases from V and 0 bases from J, leaving 12 bases between. The rearrangement uses TRBV4-3 and TRBJ2-7; D might be TRBD2 (6 bases). The origin of this receptor is an adult with an advanced solid tumor such as melanoma, head and neck, liver or kidney cancer. The sequencing here drew on CD4+ or CD8+ T cells sorted from blood, taken in a trial of the OX40 agonist ivuxolimab. The chain's CDR3 is CASSQDPRGSSYEQYF. The DNA for the CDR3 is TGCGCCAGCAGCCAAGACCCACGGGGGAGCTCCTACGAGCAGTACTTC.